This TCR beta chain came from a study of T cell changes during pregnancy in multiple sclerosis. J lost 5 bases, V lost 5 bases, and 11 bases had no gene match. Germline V gene lookup returns CDR1 SGHAT and CDR2 FQNNGV. This CDR3 has 17 amino acids. Data came from immunoSEQ multiplex PCR; TCRdb stores just in-frame clones and leaves some out. The sample lists tens of thousands of clones; approximately 90% were seen once. The chain links TRBV11-2 to TRBJ2-3; 12 bases match TRBD2. This sample comprised peripheral blood, obtained before pregnancy. The receptor was isolated from a female donor with multiple sclerosis, enrolled in a pregnancy study. CDR3 DNA sequence: TGTGCCAGCAGCATAGGACTAGCGGGATTCCCAATAGATACGCAGTATTTT. Translating it yields CASSIGLAGFPIDTQYF. Based on the CDR3 plus reference TRBV11-2 and TRBJ2-3, the full variable domain is EAGVAQSPRYKIIEKRQSVAFWCNPISGHATLYWYQQILGQGPKLLIQFQNNGVVDDSQLPKDRFSAERLKGVDSTLKIQPAKLEDSAVYLCASSIGLAGFPIDTQYFGPGTRLTVL.